This section outlines one T cell receptor (beta chain) sequence together with its context. As yet, its antigen is unknown. The germline V gene has CDR1 LNHDA and CDR2 SQIVND (reference sequence). Trimming took off 5 bases at V and 6 bases at J, with 11 bases between the two ends. This CDR3 spans 13 amino acids. This entry belongs to a study of PD-1 blockade in mismatch repair-deficient tumors. Turning to the study itself: Patients had over ten mismatch repair-deficient cancer types and were previously treated and progressing.

PCR or immunohistochemistry showed mismatch repair deficiency in every enrolled patient. TCR sequencing covered three patients who responded to pembrolizumab. Method: immunoSEQ multiplex PCR; TCRdb's copy keeps in-frame clones and lacks some. The sample lists roughly 120,000 clones; about 88% were seen once. Notes on the study in general: Tumor-resident clones, often undetectable pretreatment in blood, expanded then contracted after pembrolizumab.

This clonotype was obtained from an adult with mismatch repair-deficient cancer. Sequencing was performed on peripheral blood, taken almost 74 weeks after starting pembrolizumab. This chain uses TRBV19 with TRBJ1-5, with a weak D call TRBD1 (6 bases). The CDR3 sequence is CASSVQGAQPQHF. Written as DNA, the CDR3 is TGTGCCAGTAGTGTACAGGGAGCTCAGCCCCAGCATTTT.